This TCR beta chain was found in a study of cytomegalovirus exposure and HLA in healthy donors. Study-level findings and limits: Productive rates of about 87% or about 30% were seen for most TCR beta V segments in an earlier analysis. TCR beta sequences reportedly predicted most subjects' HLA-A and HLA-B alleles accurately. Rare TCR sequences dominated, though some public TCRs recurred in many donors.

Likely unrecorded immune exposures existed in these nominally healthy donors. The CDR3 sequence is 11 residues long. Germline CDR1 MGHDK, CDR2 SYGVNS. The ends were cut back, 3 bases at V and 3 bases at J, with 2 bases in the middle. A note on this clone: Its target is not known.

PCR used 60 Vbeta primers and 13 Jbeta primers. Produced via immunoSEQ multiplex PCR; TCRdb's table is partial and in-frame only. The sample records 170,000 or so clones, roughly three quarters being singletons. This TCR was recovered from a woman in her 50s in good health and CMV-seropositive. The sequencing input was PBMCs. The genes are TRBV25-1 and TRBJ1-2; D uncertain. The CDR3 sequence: CASSDDYGYTF. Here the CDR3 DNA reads TGTGCCAGCAGTGACGACTATGGCTACACCTTC.